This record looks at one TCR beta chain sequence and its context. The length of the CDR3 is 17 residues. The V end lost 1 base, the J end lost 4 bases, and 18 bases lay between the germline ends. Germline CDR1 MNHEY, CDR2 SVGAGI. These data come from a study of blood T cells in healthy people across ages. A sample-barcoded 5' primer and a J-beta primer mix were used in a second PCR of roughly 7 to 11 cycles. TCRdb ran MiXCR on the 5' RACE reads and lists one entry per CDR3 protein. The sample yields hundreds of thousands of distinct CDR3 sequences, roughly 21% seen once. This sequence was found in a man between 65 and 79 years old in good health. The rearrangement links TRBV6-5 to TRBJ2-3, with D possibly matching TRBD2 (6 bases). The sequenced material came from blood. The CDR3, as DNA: TGTGCCAGCAGTTACTTAATCGATCCGGGAGTGCCAGATACGCAGTATTTT. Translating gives CASSYLIDPGVPDTQYF.